The 17 T cell receptor beta chains presented below share a single source sample, sequenced in a study of blood T cell repertoires in COVID-19. The table came from immunoSEQ multiplex PCR; TCRdb's copy has only in-frame clones and leaves some out. Found here are about 230,000 clones, approximately 80% of them singletons; the top ten hold around 30%. The sequencing sample was made of peripheral blood. These receptors originate from a man aged 35 to 55 with acute or convalescent COVID-19.

The CDR3 loop reads CASNDASGEKLFF. In DNA form, the CDR3 reads TGCGCCAGCAATGATGCTTCAGGTGAAAAACTGTTTTTT. The V and J genes are TRBV5-1 and TRBJ1-4; D not certain. Germline V gives CDR1 SGHRS, CDR2 YFSETQ. The CDR3 covers 13 residues. V lost 6 bases, J lost 7 bases, and 13 bases lay in between. The whole variable domain, filled in from reference TRBV5-1 and TRBJ1-4, reads KAGVTQTPRYLIKTRGQQVTLSCSPISGHRSVSWYQQTPGQGLQFLFEYFSETQRNKGNFPGRFSGRQFSNSRSEMNVSTLELGDSALYLCASNDASGEKLFFGSGTQLSVL.

This sequence joins TRBV5-6 and TRBJ2-7, with D possibly matching TRBD1 (6 bases). Per the germline V gene, CDR1 is SGHDT and CDR2 is YYEEEE. V lost 2 bases, J lost 6 bases, and 24 bases lay in between. The CDR3 is 17 amino acids. The CDR3 reads CASSFYAQGLPGGEQYF. The CDR3 region has the DNA TGTGCCAGCAGCTTCTACGCCCAGGGGCTCCCGGGTGGCGAGCAGTACTTC.

This clone was counted a single time. The chain has TRBV28 and TRBJ1-5; 10 bases align to TRBD1. The germline V gene has CDR1 MDHEN and CDR2 SYDVKM. V dropped 10 bases and J dropped 5; count of bases not matched to a gene: 2. The CDR3 is 12 residues long. The CDR3 bases are TGTGCCACCGGGACAGGGGATCAGCCCCAGCATTTT. Its protein product is CATGTGDQPQHF. Complete variable domain (other parts from reference TRBV28 and TRBJ1-5): DVKVTQSSRYLVKRTGEKVFLECVQDMDHENMFWYRQDPGLGLRLIYFSYDVKMKEKGDIPEGYSVSREKKERFSLILESASTNQTSMYLCATGTGDQPQHFGDGTRLSIL.

The J gene is TRBJ2-7, the V gene TRBV29-1; 11 bases are a match to TRBD1. CDR1 is SQVTM and CDR2 is ANQGSEA in the germline V gene. CDR3 length equals 12 residues. Germline trimming cut 6 bases from V and 4 bases from J; bases unmatched to any gene: 2. The CDR3 reads CSVGQGGYEQYF. CDR3 in DNA: TGCAGCGTGGGACAGGGGGGTTACGAGCAGTACTTC.

This rearrangement joins TRBV27 to TRBJ2-1; unclear D gene. The CDR3 sequence is 14 residues long. The V gene's germline CDR1 is MNHEY and CDR2 SMNVEV (reference sequence). V was trimmed by 2 bases and J by 1 base, leaving 6 bases between them. CDR3 sequence: CASSLTGSYNEQFF. The CDR3, as DNA: TGTGCCAGCAGTTTAACGGGTTCCTACAATGAGCAGTTCTTC.

The chain links TRBV15 to TRBJ2-7; no definite D call. The CDR3 loop spans 14 amino acids. Trimming stripped 8 bases from V and 6 bases from J, with 20 bases between. The germline CDR1 and CDR2 sequences are LNHNV and YYDKDF (reference sequence). The CDR3 sequence: CATRTAFLYGEQYF. The CDR3 DNA is TGTGCCACCCGAACCGCATTCCTATACGGCGAGCAGTACTTC.

To note about this clone: Different DNA sequences within this sample yield the same CDR3. The J gene is TRBJ1-2, the V gene TRBV29-1, with 7 bases fitting TRBD1. Per the germline V gene, CDR1 is SQVTM and CDR2 is ANQGSEA. The J segment lost 5 bases and the V segment lost 1 base, leaving 4 bases of the junction unmatched. The CDR3 totals 13 residues. The CDR3 reads CSVEGGGGYGYTF. The CDR3 DNA reads TGCAGCGTTGAAGGAGGGGGCGGGTATGGCTACACCTTC.

This clone was counted between two and nine times. J is TRBJ1-2 and V is TRBV28; D gene unclear. The V end lost 6 bases, the J end lost 2 bases, and 7 bases lay between the germline ends. Germline V CDR1 and CDR2: MDHEN, SYDVKM. CDR3 size: 12 residues. For the CDR3, the DNA is TGTGCCAGCAGCCCCAGGAACTATGGCTACACCTTC. Protein sequence: CASSPRNYGYTF.

The chain is built from TRBV9 and TRBJ1-5, with TRBD1 matching over 8 bases. The CDR3 extends over 14 amino acids. The germline V gene has CDR1 SGDLS and CDR2 YYNGEE. Unmatched junction bases numbered 6, after V lost 3 bases and J lost 7 bases. The CDR3 DNA reads as TGTGCCAGCAGCGCAGGACAGGGCCTCCAGCCCCAGCATTTT. Encoded protein: CASSAGQGLQPQHF.

The J gene is TRBJ1-6, the V gene TRBV3-1 (or the pseudogene TRBV3-2); D is perhaps TRBD1 (5 bases). The CDR3 runs 16 residues. Deletions cut 4 bases from V and 6 bases from J, with 16 bases between. The germline V gene has CDR1 LGHDT and CDR2 YNNKEL (reference sequence). The CDR3 DNA is TGTGCCAGCAGCCGCGGCGGGGCCGTCTTTAATTCACCCCTCCACTTT. Translated, it gives CASSRGGAVFNSPLHF.

This rearrangement joins TRBV5-6 to TRBJ2-2; TRBD1 matches at 8 bases. The CDR3 is made up of 15 amino acids. The junction had 4 bases not matched to a gene; V was cut back by 2 bases and J by 4 bases. Looked up from germline, CDR1 is SGHDT and CDR2 is YYEEEE. CDR3 coding DNA: TGTGCCAGCAGCTTTGGTACAGGGGGCACCGGGGAGCTGTTTTTT. It translates to CASSFGTGGTGELFF.

The chain is built from TRBV6-5 and TRBJ1-1; no clear D. Deletions cut 0 bases from V and 2 bases from J, with 7 bases between. CDR1 and CDR2 (germline): MNHEY, SVGAGI. The CDR3 runs to 14 residues. The CDR3 nucleotides read TGTGCCAGCAGTTACTCGGAGAGTAACACTGAAGCTTTCTTT. This codes for CASSYSESNTEAFF.

The genes are TRBV6-5 and TRBJ2-7, with D tentatively TRBD1 (6 bases). V was cut by 0 bases and J by 5 bases, with 14 bases left in between. The CDR3 has 15 residues. Germline V gives CDR1 MNHEY, CDR2 SVGAGI. The CDR3 coding sequence is TGTGCCAGCAGTTACTCGAAAGGCAGGGGTGACGAGCAGTACTTC. Protein: CASSYSKGRGDEQYF.

For this clone: A far larger clone is a single base away, which makes a read error likely. The chain joins TRBV7-9 to TRBJ1-4; 10 bases line up with TRBD1. The CDR3 runs 14 residues. Germline-derived CDR1 and CDR2 are SEHNR and FQNEAQ (reference sequence). The trim removed 5 bases at V and 8 bases at J, leaving 5 bases unmatched. Here the CDR3 reads CASSPGTGAEKLFF. For the CDR3, the DNA is TGTGCCAGCAGCCCCGGGACAGGGGCAGAAAAACTGTTTTTT.

The chain has TRBV3-1 (or the pseudogene TRBV3-2) and TRBJ1-2; perhaps TRBD1 as D (6 bases). Germline V gives CDR1 LGHDT, CDR2 YNNKEL (reference sequence). The CDR3 is 15 amino acids. V lost 4 bases, J lost 2 bases, and 14 bases lay in between. The CDR3 sequence: CASSRGQGPNYGYTF. The CDR3 DNA follows: TGTGCCAGCAGCCGCGGGCAGGGGCCAAACTATGGCTACACCTTC.

This clone was observed a handful of times. This sequence joins TRBV7-9 and TRBJ2-5, with a weak D call TRBD2 (5 bases). In germline, CDR1 is SEHNR, CDR2 FQNEAQ (reference sequence). V shed 11 bases and J shed 1 base, with 8 bases lying between them. The CDR3 length is 11 residues. This CDR3 reads CAGESQETQYF. The CDR3 nucleotides are TGTGCCGGGGAGAGCCAAGAGACCCAGTACTTC.

The genes are TRBV7-2 and TRBJ2-3; TRBD2 aligns across 9 bases. Germline-derived CDR1 and CDR2 are SGHTA and FQGNSA. There are 16 residues in the CDR3. J lost 1 base, V lost 5 bases, and 7 bases had no gene match. The CDR3: CASSPSSGIRTDTQYF. CDR3 DNA sequence: TGTGCCAGCAGCCCCTCTAGCGGGATACGCACAGATACGCAGTATTTT.